This T cell receptor beta chain came from a study of blood T cell repertoires in COVID-19. Study in general: Donors in the United States, Italy and Spain gave samples during acute or convalescent COVID-19. PBMCs, B-cell-depleted T cells, or T cells provided the cDNA or gDNA that made up the material.

This clone was seen only once. Different DNA sequences within this sample yield the same CDR3. Recruited during active infection, patients (from Seattle) were subsequently followed longitudinally. In the original analysis: Estimates of nucleated cell counts were drawn from the amplification of reference gene primers. Only in-frame clones appear in the TCRdb table, and some are missing; sequencing was by immunoSEQ multiplex PCR. Clonal size and the V and J genes are those of that table, whereas D and trimming came from the DNA. The data hold 300,000 to 400,000 clones, with 88% observed a single time. Between the trimmed V and J ends, which lost 6 bases and 4 bases, there was a span of 10 bases. The CDR3 is 13 residues long.

This clonotype originated in a woman in her 70s with COVID-19, enrolled during active disease. Sample: peripheral blood. V and J are TRBV12-3 or TRBV12-4 and TRBJ1-5, with unresolved D. The CDR3 DNA reads TGTGCCAGCAGCCCGACTGTGAATCAGCCCCAGCATTTT. Protein: CASSPTVNQPQHF.